These T cell receptor beta chains were read from a single sample in a study of T cell repertoires and HLA-DP antigens. Their cognate antigens are unknown. Data came from immunoSEQ multiplex PCR; TCRdb stores just in-frame clones and leaves some out. The profile shows some 110,000 clones, almost 95% of them singletons. Sample: CD4+ T cells from PBMCs. These receptors originate from a young woman in good health and CMV-seronegative. Both conserved end residues are part of each CDR3. The D gene is left open where the match is weak. Where a row states a size, it is once, few, many or the class of an expanded clone; other rows omit it.

d_gene	v_gene	abundance	j_gene	CDR3nt	CDR3aa
TRBD1	TRBV7-2	.	TRBJ1-5	TGTGCCAGCAGCCTACAGGGGGCTCAGCCCCAGCATTTT	CASSLQGAQPQHF
.	TRBV7-9	.	TRBJ1-5	TGTGCCAGCAGCTTAGAGGGGACCGGGAATCAGCCCCAGCATTTT	CASSLEGTGNQPQHF
TRBD1	TRBV12-5	.	TRBJ2-2	TGTGCTAGTGGTGCGGGACAGGGGATCGGGGAGCTGTTTTTT	CASGAGQGIGELFF
TRBD1	TRBV19	.	TRBJ1-2	TGTGCCAGCGGACAGGCTAACTATGGCTACACCTTC	CASGQANYGYTF
.	TRBV19	.	TRBJ2-2	TGTGCCAGTAGTATTACAGGGATAAACACCGGGGAGCTGTTTTTT	CASSITGINTGELFF
TRBD1	TRBV7-3	.	TRBJ2-2	TGTGCCAGCAGCTCCGACAGGGGGGTCGGCGGGGAGCTGTTTTTT	CASSSDRGVGGELFF
.	TRBV7-2	.	TRBJ2-5	TGTGCCAGCAGCCTCCTTGGGGAGACCCAGTACTTC	CASSLLGETQYF
TRBD1	TRBV4-2	.	TRBJ1-6	TGTGCCAGCAGCCAAGTGCTAGACAGGGAGTTGTTTTCACCCCTCCACTTT	CASSQVLDRELFSPLHF
.	TRBV21-1	.	TRBJ1-1	TGTGCCAGCAGCACAACGGGACAGCGGAACACTGAAGCTTTCTTT	CASSTTGQRNTEAFF
.	TRBV4-1	.	TRBJ1-1	TGCGCCAGCAGAGAGGCGGGCAGGAACACTGAAGCTTTCTTT	CASREAGRNTEAFF
TRBD2	TRBV6-1	.	TRBJ2-2	TGTGCCAGCAGTGGTTTAGCGGGGGGGCCGGTGACCGGGGAGCTGTTTTTT	CASSGLAGGPVTGELFF
.	TRBV6-6	.	TRBJ2-3	TGTGCCAGCACCTCCCTCGGTACGCAGTATTTT	CASTSLGTQYF
.	TRBV28	.	TRBJ2-5	TGTGCCAGCAGCCCAAACAGGGTCTGGGGGGAGACCCAGTACTTC	CASSPNRVWGETQYF
.	TRBV6-4	.	TRBJ2-2	TGTGCCAGCAGTGTTCAGCGAGAGCTGAACACCGGGGAGCTGTTTTTT	CASSVQRELNTGELFF
TRBD1	TRBV5-1	.	TRBJ2-7	TGCGCCAGCAGCTCGACAGGGCGAGGACCCTACGAGCAGTACTTC	CASSSTGRGPYEQYF
TRBD1	TRBV7-8	.	TRBJ2-7	TGTGCCAGCAGCTTAAGACGACAGGGGAGTCACGAGCAGTACTTC	CASSLRRQGSHEQYF
TRBD1	TRBV7-2	.	TRBJ2-5	TGTGCCAGCGGCCGGGACAGGGGGTTGGAGACCCAGTACTTC	CASGRDRGLETQYF
.	TRBV19	once	TRBJ2-5	TGTGCCAGTAGTGGGGGGGCGGGTCAAGAGACCCAGTACTTC	CASSGGAGQETQYF
.	TRBV9	.	TRBJ2-1	TGTGCCAGCAGCGACGGAATTCAGTACAATGAGCAGTTCTTC	CASSDGIQYNEQFF
TRBD1	TRBV19	.	TRBJ1-1	TGTGCCAGTAGTACTTCGGACAGGGGGCTGTACACTGAAGCTTTCTTT	CASSTSDRGLYTEAFF